The 29 T cell receptor beta chains reported below all come from one sample, sequenced in a study of T cell responses to AZD1222 COVID-19 vaccine. This table comes from immunoSEQ multiplex PCR, and its TCRdb copy is limited to in-frame clones, with some not included. This table holds almost 80,000 clones, roughly nine tenths found once. The source material was peripheral blood, sampled on day 0 of AZD1222 vaccination. These receptors originate from an adult in good health.

The J gene is TRBJ1-4, the V gene TRBV10-3, with D possibly TRBD1 on 6 matching bases. Germline V gene lookup returns CDR1 ENHRY and CDR2 SYGVKD. V dropped 3 bases and J dropped 3 bases, with 11 bases sitting between them. This CDR3 has 15 residues. Here the CDR3 reads CAISDGTRANEKLFF. For the CDR3, the DNA is TGTGCCATCAGTGATGGGACACGGGCTAATGAAAAACTGTTTTTT.

The rearrangement links TRBV5-5 to TRBJ1-6; D might be TRBD1 (5 bases). CDR3 size: 15 residues. Trimming took off 2 bases at V and 5 bases at J, with 11 bases between the two ends. The germline gives CDR1 SGHKS, CDR2 YYEKEE (reference sequence). The CDR3 reads CASSFGTGDNSPLHF. In DNA, the CDR3 is TGTGCCAGCAGCTTCGGGACCGGGGATAATTCACCCCTCCACTTT.

This rearrangement joins TRBV2 to TRBJ1-2; D unresolved. The germline gives CDR1 SNHLY, CDR2 FYNNEI. This CDR3 is built from 13 residues. V dropped 4 bases and J dropped 4 bases, with 10 bases sitting between them. In DNA form, the CDR3 reads TGTGCCAGCAGTGTACTCTCGGGCTATGGCTACACCTTC. Its protein product is CASSVLSGYGYTF.

The chain couples TRBV12-3 or TRBV12-4 to TRBJ2-5; D is unresolved. The CDR3 contains 11 residues. V lost 2 bases to trimming and J lost 3 bases, with 1 base between them. The CDR3 region is CASSLKETQYF. The CDR3 nucleotides read TGTGCCAGCAGTTTAAAAGAGACCCAGTACTTC.

Written as DNA, the CDR3 is TGTGCCAGCAGCCCGATTCTACGTCAAGAGACCCAGTACTTC. Its protein product is CASSPILRQETQYF. The chain joins TRBV11-2 to TRBJ2-5; D ambiguous. The CDR3 loop spans 14 amino acids. Trimming removed 5 bases at V and 2 bases at J, with 12 bases between. The germline V gene has CDR1 SGHAT and CDR2 FQNNGV.

V usage is TRBV5-1 and J usage is TRBJ1-4, with D hard to call. Germline values: CDR1 SGHRS, CDR2 YFSETQ. Trimming pared 4 bases from V and 7 bases from J, leaving 17 bases between. CDR3 length: 15 amino acids. The CDR3 nucleotides are TGCGCCAGCAGCCCGGGCGGGGTATCCGGTGAAAAACTGTTTTTT. This gives the protein CASSPGGVSGEKLFF.

J is TRBJ2-1 and V is TRBV2; possibly TRBD2 for D (6 bases). The CDR3 spans 14 residues. Germline V gene data show CDR1 as SNHLY and CDR2 as FYNNEI. The V end lost 10 bases, the J end lost 5 bases, and 18 bases lay between the germline ends. CDR3 residues: CATQPGSDNNEQFF. Written as DNA, the CDR3 is TGTGCCACACAACCCGGGAGTGACAACAATGAGCAGTTCTTC. Complete variable domain (other parts from reference TRBV2 and TRBJ2-1): EPEVTQTPSHQVTQMGQEVILRCVPISNHLYFYWYRQILGQKVEFLVSFYNNEISEKSEIFDDQFSVERPDGSNFTLKIRSTKLEDSAMYFCATQPGSDNNEQFFGPGTRLTVL.

The sample holds one count of this clone. The chain carries TRBV9 and TRBJ2-5, with D possibly TRBD1 on 6 matching bases. The germline V and J ends were trimmed by 4 bases and 5 bases, with 15 bases remaining between them. The CDR3 totals 14 residues. The germline V gene encodes CDR1 SGDLS and CDR2 YYNGEE. The CDR3 reads CASSRDNPSETQYF. DNA for the CDR3: TGTGCCAGCAGCCGGGACAACCCTTCCGAGACCCAGTACTTC.

This clone has a single count. CDR3 coding DNA: TGTGCCAGCAGTTTAACCAACATCGCAACAGGGACCTCGATCAGCACAGATACGCAGTATTTT. This encodes CASSLTNIATGTSISTDTQYF. The chain employs TRBV28 and TRBJ2-3; perhaps TRBD1 as D (6 bases). CDR3 size: 21 residues. Germline CDR1 MDHEN, CDR2 SYDVKM. Trimming pared 2 bases from V and 0 bases from J, leaving 27 bases between.

The V call is TRBV23-1, the J call TRBJ2-1; 9 nucleotides match TRBD1. TRBV23-1 is an open reading frame whose function is uncertain. This CDR3 spans 15 amino acids. V dropped 10 bases and J dropped 7; count of bases not matched to a gene: 14. CDR3 sequence: CATLVPGQGGNEQFF. CDR3 nucleotide sequence: TGCGCCACCCTTGTCCCGGGACAGGGAGGAAATGAGCAGTTCTTC.

The chain is built from TRBV4-1 and TRBJ2-1, with TRBD2 matching 7 bases. The V gene end was trimmed by 1 base and the J gene end by 8 bases; junction bases not matched to a gene: 8. Looked up from germline, CDR1 is MGHRA and CDR2 is YSYEKL. This CDR3 is built from 15 residues. CDR3 DNA: TGCGCCAGCAGCCAAGGAGGCGGGAGAAGTCATGAGCAGTTCTTC. It codes for CASSQGGGRSHEQFF.

The rearrangement links TRBV19 to TRBJ2-7; no definite D call. CDR1 and CDR2 (germline): LNHDA, SQIVND (reference sequence). This CDR3 spans 13 amino acids. With 11 bases removed from V and 6 bases from J, the gap between germline ends came to 20 bases. The CDR3 sequence is CAARGQGDGEQYF. The CDR3, as DNA: TGTGCCGCCCGTGGGCAAGGCGATGGCGAGCAGTACTTC.

The chain employs TRBV15 and TRBJ2-7; 7 bases agree with TRBD1. Germline CDR1 is LNHNV and CDR2 is YYDKDF (reference sequence). This CDR3 has 14 residues. J was trimmed by 3 bases and V by 0 bases; bases with no gene match: 2. CDR3 nucleotides: TGTGCCACCAGCAGAGACAGGGGGAACTACGAGCAGTACTTC. This translates into CATSRDRGNYEQYF.

This clone showed up just once. The chain couples TRBV16 to TRBJ2-2; no definite D call. This CDR3 is built from 15 residues. Trimming took off 2 bases at V and 5 bases at J, with 12 bases between the two ends. Looked up from germline, CDR1 is KGHSY and CDR2 is FQNENV. CDR3 loop: CASSQRSGRTGELFF. CDR3 DNA: TGTGCCAGCAGCCAAAGGTCGGGTCGGACCGGGGAGCTGTTTTTT. The variable domain in full, with the rest retrieved from reference TRBV16 and TRBJ2-2, is GEEVAQTPKHLVRGEGQKAKLYCAPIKGHSYVFWYQQVLKNEFKFLISFQNENVFDETGMPKERFSAKCLPNSPCSLEIQATKLEDSAVYFCASSQRSGRTGELFFGEGSRLTVL.

The genes are TRBV5-1 and TRBJ1-2; D remains ambiguous. Germline assignment: CDR1 SGHRS and CDR2 YFSETQ. The CDR3 covers 13 residues. V lost 5 bases to trimming and J lost 8 bases, with 16 bases between them. CDR3 coding DNA: TGCGCCAGCAGGTATGAGTCGAGGGAAGGCTACACCTTC. Amino acid sequence: CASRYESREGYTF.

The rearrangement joins TRBV30 to TRBJ2-7; tentative D call: TRBD2 (6 bases). The CDR3 runs to 13 residues. In germline, CDR1 is GTSNPN, CDR2 SVGIG (reference sequence). Deletions cut 4 bases from V and 7 bases from J, with 17 bases between. The CDR3 here is CAWNPGGAKEQYF. For the CDR3, the DNA is TGTGCCTGGAACCCGGGCGGGGCGAAAGAGCAGTACTTC.

The chain couples TRBV7-2 to TRBJ2-1, with 11 bases that match TRBD2. The CDR3 runs 17 residues. V shed 3 bases and J 3 bases; nucleotides not matched to a gene: 7. Looked up from germline, CDR1 is SGHTA and CDR2 is FQGNSA. The CDR3 spells CASSFRRTSGYYNEQFF. In DNA form, the CDR3 reads TGTGCCAGCAGCTTTCGTAGGACTAGCGGGTACTACAATGAGCAGTTCTTC. Together with reference TRBV7-2 and TRBJ2-1, the CDR3 gives the full variable domain: GAGVSQSPSNKVTEKGKDVELRCDPISGHTALYWYRQSLGQGLEFLIYFQGNSAPDKSGLPSDRFSAERTGGSVSTLTIQRTQQEDSAVYLCASSFRRTSGYYNEQFFGPGTRLTVL.

The J gene is TRBJ1-4, the V gene TRBV30, with TRBD1 as a possible D gene (5 bases). Trimming removed 0 bases from V and 6 bases from J, with 11 bases in between. Germline V gene sequence: CDR1 GTSNPN, CDR2 SVGIG (reference sequence). The CDR3 runs to 14 residues. The CDR3 region is CAWSVGGVDEKLFF. The CDR3 DNA reads TGTGCCTGGAGTGTAGGAGGGGTGGATGAAAAACTGTTTTTT.

CDR3 region: CASRAQGDTGELFF. As DNA, the CDR3 is TGTGCCAGTAGAGCACAGGGGGACACCGGGGAGCTGTTTTTT. The chain is built from TRBV19 and TRBJ2-2; the match to TRBD1 covers 8 bases. The CDR3 runs to 14 residues. CDR1 and CDR2 from the germline V gene are LNHDA and SQIVND (reference sequence). Trimming cost V 6 bases and J 3 bases; bases outside gene matches: 3. Full variable domain (missing parts from reference TRBV19 and TRBJ2-2): DGGITQSPKYLFRKEGQNVTLSCEQNLNHDAMYWYRQDPGQGLRLIYYSQIVNDFQKGDIAEGYSVSREKKESFPLTVTSAQKNPTAFYLCASRAQGDTGELFFGEGSRLTVL.

This clone has just one count. This rearrangement joins TRBV7-2 to TRBJ1-2; 9 nucleotides line up with TRBD1. The CDR3 length is 15 residues. The junction had 9 bases not matched to a gene; V was cut back by 5 bases and J by 5 bases. From germline, CDR1 is SGHTA and CDR2 FQGNSA. For the CDR3, the DNA is TGTGCCAGCAGCAAGCGGACAGGGGAGTTATATGGCTACACCTTC. It is translated as CASSKRTGELYGYTF.

This rearrangement joins TRBV6-5 to TRBJ2-1; D not resolved. CDR3 length: 14 amino acids. The V gene lost 5 bases and the J gene lost 5 bases, with 13 bases spanning the gap. Germline-derived CDR1 and CDR2 are MNHEY and SVGAGI. CDR3 loop: CASSLRTVNNEQFF. CDR3 DNA sequence: TGTGCCAGCAGTCTACGGACCGTCAACAATGAGCAGTTCTTC.

The sample holds one count of this clone. This chain uses TRBV18 with TRBJ1-5; D perhaps matches TRBD1 (5 bases). The length of the CDR3 is 14 residues. Germline assignment: CDR1 KGHSH and CDR2 LQKENI. V was trimmed by 2 bases and J by 2 bases, leaving 7 bases between them. CDR3 region: CASSPGDGNQPQHF. The CDR3 DNA reads as TGTGCCAGCTCACCAGGGGACGGCAATCAGCCCCAGCATTTT.

This clone was found once. This chain joins TRBV6-2 or TRBV6-3 and TRBJ1-1; D remains unclear. Germline assignment: CDR1 MNHEY and CDR2 SVGEGT. V gave up 6 bases and J gave up 12 bases, with 17 bases separating them. The CDR3 has 12 residues. DNA of the CDR3: TGTGCCAGCAGCCCAGACGGACGGGTCCCTTTCTTT. This codes for CASSPDGRVPFF.

The chain is built from TRBV4-1 and TRBJ1-6; 11 bases are shared with TRBD1. V trimming: 4 bases; J trimming: 6 bases; junction bases outside the gene matches: 8. The CDR3 sequence is 17 residues long. CDR1 and CDR2 from the germline V gene are MGHRA and YSYEKL. CDR3 coding DNA: TGCGCCAGCAGCCTTCCCGGACAGGGGGCTGCTAATTCACCCCTCCACTTT. Protein sequence: CASSLPGQGAANSPLHF.

V gene TRBV6-5 combines with J gene TRBJ1-3; 7 nucleotides agree with TRBD1. Germline assignment: CDR1 MNHEY and CDR2 SVGAGI. The ends lost 6 bases at V and 0 bases at J; junction bases unmatched: 5. This CDR3 has 15 residues. As DNA, the CDR3 is TGTGCCAGCAGGGTAACAGGGGACTCTGGAAACACCATATATTTT. Translation gives CASRVTGDSGNTIYF.

The table lists this clone with a few counts. The chain combines TRBV2 with TRBJ2-1, with no clear D. This CDR3 region has 12 residues. Trimming pared 4 bases from V and 6 bases from J, leaving 7 bases between. The germline gives CDR1 SNHLY, CDR2 FYNNEI. CDR3 DNA: TGTGCCAGCAGTGGGTGGGGCAATGAGCAGTTCTTC. Protein sequence: CASSGWGNEQFF.

The rearrangement uses TRBV7-3 and TRBJ2-2; 9 bases align to TRBD2. Germline lookup yields CDR1 SGHTA and CDR2 FQGTGA. The CDR3 is 16 amino acids. Trimming took 5 bases from V and 6 from J; bases not matched to a gene: 10. The CDR3 DNA is TGTGCCAGCAGCCTTAGCGGGAGTATTAAGGCCGGGGAGCTGTTTTTT. It encodes CASSLSGSIKAGELFF.

This chain joins TRBV30 and TRBJ2-7; maybe TRBD2 (6 bases). The germline V and J ends were trimmed by 0 bases and 13 bases, with 13 bases remaining between them. CDR3 length: 11 amino acids. Germline CDR1 reads GTSNPN; CDR2 reads SVGIG (reference sequence). CDR3 bases: TGTGCCTGGAGTGTACGGGCTAGCGCCTACTTC. It yields the protein CAWSVRASAYF.

The rearrangement uses TRBV28 and TRBJ1-1; D unresolved. Trimming shortened V by 10 bases and J by 0 bases, and 18 bases separated the two germline ends. The CDR3 extends over 15 amino acids. CDR1 and CDR2 (germline): MDHEN, SYDVKM. CDR3 nucleotides: TGTGCCACCCACCCCGCGACATTCATGAACACTGAAGCTTTCTTT. Its protein is CATHPATFMNTEAFF. Filled out from reference TRBV28 and TRBJ1-1, the complete variable domain reads DVKVTQSSRYLVKRTGEKVFLECVQDMDHENMFWYRQDPGLGLRLIYFSYDVKMKEKGDIPEGYSVSREKKERFSLILESASTNQTSMYLCATHPATFMNTEAFFGQGTRLTVV.